The 6 T cell receptor beta chains reported below all come from one sample, sequenced in a study of shared clonotypes between healthy human individuals. Measured with immunoSEQ multiplex PCR; TCRdb has only the in-frame clones, and not every one. The top ten hold approximately 0.38% of the sample, which has under 1,900,000 clones, 98% to 99% seen once. The sequencing input was naive CD4+ T cells sorted from blood. Subset: CD45RA+ positively selected. These receptors originate from a man aged 25-45 years in good health.

On this clone itself: Other DNA sequences within the sample encode an identical CDR3. This sequence joins TRBV19 and TRBJ1-1, with D uncertain. Germline CDR1 is LNHDA and CDR2 is SQIVND (reference sequence). Trimming shortened V by 3 bases and J by 1 base, and 6 bases separated the two germline ends. The CDR3 totals 13 residues. CDR3 amino acids: CASSITRNTEAFF. The CDR3 nucleotides read TGTGCCAGTAGTATTACCAGGAACACTGAAGCTTTCTTT.

V usage is TRBV11-2 and J usage is TRBJ2-3, with 8 nucleotides matching TRBD2. This CDR3 is built from 16 residues. J gave up 1 base and V 1 base, and 4 bases lay outside the gene matches. CDR1 and CDR2 (germline): SGHAT, FQNNGV. The CDR3 loop reads CASSLGKLAGTDTQYF. CDR3 DNA: TGTGCCAGCAGCTTAGGCAAACTAGCGGGCACAGATACGCAGTATTTT.

This clone was counted once. The chain recombines TRBV9 with TRBJ2-1; the D is unclear. The CDR3 is 15 residues long. Between the trimmed V and J ends, which lost 2 bases and 4 bases, there was a span of 13 bases. Germline V lookup: CDR1 SGDLS, CDR2 YYNGEE. The CDR3 nucleotides read TGTGCCAGCAGCGTCGGGTCCACAGTATACAATGAGCAGTTCTTC. Protein sequence: CASSVGSTVYNEQFF.

The gene calls are TRBV18 and TRBJ2-1, with 7 bases lining up with TRBD1. This CDR3 comprises 15 residues. Germline V lookup: CDR1 KGHSH, CDR2 LQKENI. With V trimmed by 1 base and J by 4 bases, 4 bases remained unmatched. This chain's CDR3 is CASSPLGQVYNEQFF. DNA for the CDR3: TGTGCCAGCTCACCACTAGGACAGGTTTACAATGAGCAGTTCTTC.

The chain links TRBV7-9 to TRBJ2-7, with D tentatively TRBD1 or TRBD2 (5 bases each). This CDR3 has 13 amino acids. The V and J ends lost 5 bases and 5 bases respectively, with 13 bases between them. Germline V lookup: CDR1 SEHNR, CDR2 FQNEAQ (reference sequence). The CDR3 DNA reads as TGTGCCAGCAGCGAAGGGGTGCGGGACGAGCAGTACTTC. This translates into CASSEGVRDEQYF.

This chain joins TRBV11-2 and TRBJ2-1; TRBD2 matches at 11 bases. The length of the CDR3 is 17 residues. Per germline, CDR1 SGHAT and CDR2 FQNNGV. The V and J ends lost 5 bases and 0 bases, in that order; junction bases with no gene match: 6. The CDR3 sequence: CASSPITSGSSYNEQFF. The CDR3 DNA sequence: TGTGCCAGCAGCCCGATAACTAGCGGGAGCTCCTACAATGAGCAGTTCTTC. Looking up the rest from reference TRBV11-2 and TRBJ2-1 gives the full variable domain: EAGVAQSPRYKIIEKRQSVAFWCNPISGHATLYWYQQILGQGPKLLIQFQNNGVVDDSQLPKDRFSAERLKGVDSTLKIQPAKLEDSAVYLCASSPITSGSSYNEQFFGPGTRLTVL.